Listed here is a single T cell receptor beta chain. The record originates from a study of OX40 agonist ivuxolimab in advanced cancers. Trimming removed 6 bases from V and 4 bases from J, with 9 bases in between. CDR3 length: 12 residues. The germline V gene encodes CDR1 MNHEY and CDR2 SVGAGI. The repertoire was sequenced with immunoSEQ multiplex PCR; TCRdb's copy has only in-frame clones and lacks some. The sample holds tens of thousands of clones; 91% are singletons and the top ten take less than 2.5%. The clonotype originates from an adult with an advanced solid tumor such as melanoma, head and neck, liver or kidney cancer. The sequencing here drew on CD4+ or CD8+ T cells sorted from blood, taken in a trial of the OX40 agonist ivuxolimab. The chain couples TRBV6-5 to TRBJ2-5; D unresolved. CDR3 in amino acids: CASSPSGETQYF. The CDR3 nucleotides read TGTGCCAGCAGCCCTTCAGGAGAGACCCAGTACTTC.